The clone carrying this T cell receptor (beta chain) has only one observation. This specimen belongs to a study of shared clonotypes between healthy human individuals. About the study: With ages of 18 to 49, the donors were a couple of women and a few men. Three plates were used per donor for CD4 naive, three for CD4 memory, two for CD8 naive and one for CD8 memory.

Deep was the level used in running the assay. As processed by the authors: Without quality scores, immunoSEQ junctional reads could not be filtered like full-length reads. The assay was immunoSEQ multiplex PCR, and TCRdb's table has in-frame clones only and misses some. V and J calls and clone size are those listed in that table; D and trimming were worked out from the DNA. The table shows about 820,000 clones, with 80% to 95% occurring only once. Only CD45RO-negative cells positively selected for CCR7 counted as naive CD8 cells, so terminally differentiated effector memory CD45RA+ cells were excluded. This CDR3 has 14 residues. Looked up from germline, CDR1 is SNHLY and CDR2 is FYNNEI. Trimming pared 8 bases from V and 0 bases from J, leaving 13 bases between.

What was sequenced was naive CD8+ T cells sorted from blood. The receptor's source is a man aged 25 to 40 in good health. The chain links TRBV2 to TRBJ2-5; weak D call: TRBD1 (6 bases). CDR3 loop: CASWTAANQETQYF. Here the CDR3 DNA reads TGTGCCAGCTGGACAGCCGCCAACCAAGAGACCCAGTACTTC.